A selection of T cell receptor beta chains follows, all from one sample in a study of response to subunit inactivated influenza vaccine. One entry per CDR3 protein, called by TCRdb with MiXCR from the RT-PCR reads. The sample contains 280,000 or so distinct CDR3 sequences, about a fifth of which appear only once. The material was PBMCs from blood, obtained 21 months after vaccination. Source of these receptors: a man between 50 and 69 years old who received an inactivated influenza vaccine. Each CDR3 is given with its conserved first and last residue. The order of the fields is clone size, D gene, J gene, V gene, CDR3 protein, CDR3 DNA. A D gene is named only where the DNA matches it firmly. Size tells how often a clone was seen (once, few, many) or the class of an expanded clone, and some rows leave it out.

few NA TRBJ2-2 TRBV6-1 CASRTSFSVAGELFF TGTGCCAGCAGGACTTCGTTTAGTGTAGCCGGGGAGCTGTTTTTT
NA NA TRBJ1-4 TRBV6-5 CASSWGPHSEKLFF TGTGCCAGCAGTTGGGGCCCTCACAGTGAAAAACTGTTTTTT
few NA TRBJ2-5 TRBV7-9 CASSPTRRETQYF TGTGCCAGCAGCCCTACAAGAAGAGAGACCCAGTACTTC
few NA TRBJ1-1 TRBV3-1 CASSQGAGPTEAFF TGTGCCAGCAGCCAAGGGGCAGGTCCTACTGAAGCTTTCTTT
many NA TRBJ2-3 TRBV7-8 CASSLEGWSTDTQYF TGTGCCAGCAGCTTAGAGGGCTGGAGCACAGATACGCAGTATTTT
few NA TRBJ1-5 TRBV6-2/TRBV6-3 CASSYSQSNQPQHF TGTGCCAGCAGTTACTCACAGTCCAATCAGCCCCAGCATTTT
few TRBD1 TRBJ1-2 TRBV9 CASSSHTGDYGYTF TGTGCCAGCAGCTCGCACACAGGGGACTATGGCTACACCTTC
many NA TRBJ1-3 TRBV2 CASRAAGVLSGNTIYF TGTGCCAGCAGGGCAGCCGGAGTTCTCTCTGGAAACACCATATATTTT
NA NA TRBJ2-1 TRBV5-1 CASLPPRGTGRNEQFF TGCGCCAGCCTACCACCCCGTGGAACAGGGAGGAATGAGCAGTTCTTC
few NA TRBJ1-1 TRBV20-1 CSARDMGVGTEAFF TGCAGTGCTAGAGACATGGGAGTGGGCACTGAAGCTTTCTTT
NA NA TRBJ1-1 TRBV9 CASSPAGLEAFF TGTGCCAGCAGCCCGGCCGGACTCGAAGCTTTCTTT
many NA TRBJ1-1 TRBV7-9 CASSLGAGDTEAFF TGTGCCAGCAGCTTAGGGGCAGGGGACACTGAAGCTTTCTTT
NA NA TRBJ1-1 TRBV6-2/TRBV6-3 CASSYSLDEPGVREAFF TGTGCCAGCAGTTACTCACTCGATGAGCCCGGGGTTCGAGAGGCTTTCTTT
NA TRBD2 TRBJ2-1 TRBV20-1 CSAGLRASGRFRQFF TGCAGTGCTGGCCTACGGGCTAGCGGGAGATTTAGGCAGTTCTTC
NA TRBD1 TRBJ2-7 TRBV13 CASSLGRGLYEQYF TGTGCCAGCAGCTTAGGCAGGGGGCTATACGAGCAGTACTTC
NA NA TRBJ2-3 TRBV29-1 CSAQQVVADTQYF TGCAGCGCACAACAGGTGGTGGCAGATACGCAGTATTTT
NA TRBD1 TRBJ1-6 TRBV3-1 CASSEGATMNSPLHF TGTGCCAGCAGCGAGGGGGCGACCATGAATTCACCCCTCCACTTT
NA NA TRBJ1-2 TRBV7-2 CASSYDDYGYTF TGTGCCAGCAGCTACGACGACTATGGCTACACCTTC
few NA TRBJ2-7 TRBV15 CATSRDQRRLSSYEQYF TGTGCCACCAGCAGAGATCAGCGGCGTTTGAGCTCCTACGAGCAGTACTTC
NA NA TRBJ2-1 TRBV6-1 CASLLARGRYGNEQFF TGTGCCAGCCTGTTGGCGAGGGGACGCTACGGCAATGAGCAGTTCTTC
NA TRBD1 TRBJ2-3 TRBV4-3 CASSQEVGTGVTDTQYF TGCGCCAGCAGCCAAGAAGTTGGGACAGGGGTCACAGATACGCAGTATTTT
few NA TRBJ1-1 TRBV5-5 CASSLEGIGTEAFF TGTGCCAGCAGCTTAGAAGGAATTGGAACTGAAGCTTTCTTT
NA NA TRBJ2-1 TRBV7-8 CASSVLQGTYNEQFF TGTGCCAGCAGCGTACTACAGGGAACCTACAATGAGCAGTTCTTC
few NA TRBJ2-7 TRBV15 CATSNWDSYEQYF TGTGCCACCAGCAACTGGGACTCCTACGAGCAGTACTTC
many NA TRBJ1-4 TRBV14 CASSQDGLATNEKLFF TGTGCCAGCAGCCAAGATGGCCTTGCAACTAATGAAAAACTGTTTTTT
many NA TRBJ1-1 TRBV7-2 CASSGDGVYTEAFF TGTGCCAGCAGCGGCGACGGAGTCTACACTGAAGCTTTCTTT
NA NA TRBJ2-1 TRBV10-3 CAISESTAGVFEQFF TGTGCCATCAGTGAGTCGACGGCAGGGGTTTTTGAGCAGTTCTTC
NA TRBD2 TRBJ2-7 TRBV18 CASSPVGGRNPYEQYF TGTGCCAGCTCCCCGGTGGGCGGGAGGAACCCCTACGAGCAGTACTTC
NA TRBD2 TRBJ2-2 TRBV7-8 CASSLGTSGTGELFF TGTGCCAGCAGCTTAGGGACTAGCGGAACCGGGGAGCTGTTTTTT
few TRBD2 TRBJ2-3 TRBV5-1 CASSGIAGMADTQYF TGCGCCAGCAGCGGGATAGCGGGTATGGCAGATACGCAGTATTTT
few NA TRBJ1-1 TRBV7-2 CASSLSRGGGTEAFF TGTGCCAGCAGCTTAAGTCGGGGTGGAGGCACTGAAGCTTTCTTT
NA TRBD1 TRBJ2-1 TRBV5-4 CASSKGTGGALGNEQFF TGTGCCAGCAGCAAAGGGACAGGGGGTGCCTTAGGGAATGAGCAGTTCTTC
NA TRBD2 TRBJ2-7 TRBV5-6 CASSLAGLAGVYEQYF TGTGCCAGCAGCTTGGCCGGGCTAGCGGGAGTCTACGAGCAGTACTTC
NA NA TRBJ2-5 TRBV20-1 CSAGRTGGGETQYF TGCAGTGCTGGACGGACAGGCGGGGGAGAGACCCAGTACTTC
NA NA TRBJ2-7 TRBV4-3 CASSQDRGWSYEQYF TGCGCCAGCAGCCAAGATCGCGGATGGTCCTACGAGCAGTACTTC
many TRBD1 TRBJ1-1 TRBV5-1 CASSLGQGSNTEAFF TGCGCCAGCAGCTTAGGACAGGGCTCGAACACTGAAGCTTTCTTT
NA NA TRBJ1-1 TRBV12-3/TRBV12-4 CASSWTYGTEAFF TGTGCCAGCAGCTGGACCTATGGGACTGAAGCTTTCTTT
NA NA TRBJ2-1 TRBV9 CASSRPPYNEQFF TGTGCCAGCAGCAGACCACCCTACAATGAGCAGTTCTTC
NA NA TRBJ2-2 TRBV4-2 CASSQDRQPNTGELFF TGTGCCAGCAGCCAAGATCGTCAGCCGAACACCGGGGAGCTGTTTTTT
few NA TRBJ2-7 TRBV28 CASTLRGTYEQYF TGTGCCAGCACGCTTAGGGGAACCTACGAGCAGTACTTC
many TRBD2 TRBJ2-2 TRBV5-1 CASSLTGLAGDGELFF TGCGCCAGCAGCTTGACCGGACTAGCGGGGGACGGGGAGCTGTTTTTT
few NA TRBJ2-1 TRBV29-1 CSVEGPQFF TGCAGCGTTGAAGGGCCTCAGTTCTTC
NA TRBD1 TRBJ1-5 TRBV4-1 CASSQAGQGGLQPQHF TGCGCCAGCAGCCAGGCGGGACAGGGAGGCCTTCAGCCCCAGCATTTT
few NA TRBJ2-2 TRBV4-1 CASSQANLGANTGELFF TGCGCCAGCAGCCAAGCAAACCTAGGGGCGAACACCGGGGAGCTGTTTTTT